This entry describes one TCR beta chain. Other DNA variants within this sample encode the same CDR3. Seattle enrolled patients during active infection and tracked them longitudinally. The data were taken from a study of blood T cell repertoires in COVID-19. As for the study in general: Specimens from acute and convalescent COVID-19 originated in the United States, Italy and Spain. The cDNA or gDNA used as material had been derived from T cells, B-cell-depleted T cells, or PBMCs.

This CDR3 has 11 residues. CDR1 is DFQATT, CDR2 SNEGSKA, per germline (reference sequence). V was clipped by 3 bases and J by 7 bases, with 8 bases between them. Original analysis: From reference gene primer amplification, estimates of nucleated cell counts were derived. The repertoire was sequenced with immunoSEQ multiplex PCR; TCRdb's copy has only in-frame clones and lacks some. Clonal size and the V and J genes are those of that table, whereas D and trimming came from the DNA. The sample holds 200,000 to 250,000 clones, more than 75% seen once. The chain has TRBV20-1 and TRBJ2-3, with D maybe TRBD1 (6 bases). What was sequenced was peripheral blood. The sequence derives from a woman older than 75 with COVID-19, enrolled during active disease. The CDR3 DNA reads TGCAGTGCTAGCCAGGGGAATACGCAGTATTTT. This encodes CSASQGNTQYF.